This is a list of T cell receptor beta chains from one sample in a study of T cells after yellow fever vaccination. TCRdb passed the 5' RACE reads through MiXCR, listing each CDR3 protein once. Altogether roughly 340,000 distinct CDR3 sequences are present, 8.7% being singletons, with the ten largest covering more than 15%. The specimen comprised PBMCs, sampled on the day of the first yellow fever vaccination. These receptors were taken from a young man who received the YFV17D yellow fever vaccine. Each CDR3 is given with its conserved first and last residue. The D gene is left open where the match is weak. Clone size, where shown, is once, few, many, or a class for clones that have expanded.

clone size: many; D gene: TRBD1; V gene: TRBV4-3; J gene: TRBJ1-3; CDR3 protein: CASSQGPGGSSGNTIYF
clone size: many; D gene: TRBD2; V gene: TRBV18; J gene: TRBJ2-1; CDR3 protein: CASSPVSGEVEQFF
clone size: few; D gene: TRBD2; V gene: TRBV20-1; J gene: TRBJ2-3; CDR3 protein: CSARSILAGVRTDTQYF
clone size: few; D gene: .; V gene: TRBV9; J gene: TRBJ2-1; CDR3 protein: CASSNPGRKEQFF
clone size: few; D gene: .; V gene: TRBV6-1; J gene: TRBJ1-1; CDR3 protein: CASSPQTGNTEAFF
clone size: many; D gene: .; V gene: TRBV7-3; J gene: TRBJ1-1; CDR3 protein: CASSLTLGDTEAFF
clone size: few; D gene: .; V gene: TRBV20-1; J gene: TRBJ1-6; CDR3 protein: CSANSGGANSPLHF
clone size: .; D gene: TRBD1; V gene: TRBV3-1; J gene: TRBJ2-4; CDR3 protein: CASRGQGKNIQYF
clone size: .; D gene: .; V gene: TRBV5-1; J gene: TRBJ2-7; CDR3 protein: CASSSGSGDEQYF
clone size: .; D gene: .; V gene: TRBV10-3; J gene: TRBJ2-7; CDR3 protein: CATAGFSNEQYF
clone size: few; D gene: .; V gene: TRBV24-1; J gene: TRBJ1-1; CDR3 protein: CATSDSVINTEAFF
clone size: few; D gene: TRBD1; V gene: TRBV5-4; J gene: TRBJ1-1; CDR3 protein: CASSYPGQRGEAFF
clone size: .; D gene: .; V gene: TRBV20-1; J gene: TRBJ2-2; CDR3 protein: CCARGGRSAISGELFF
clone size: few; D gene: .; V gene: TRBV2; J gene: TRBJ1-1; CDR3 protein: CASRRGPFMTGNTEAFF
clone size: .; D gene: .; V gene: TRBV5-1; J gene: TRBJ2-6; CDR3 protein: CASSFGWSSGANVLTF
clone size: few; D gene: .; V gene: TRBV7-8; J gene: TRBJ2-7; CDR3 protein: CASSLGFYEQYF
clone size: .; D gene: .; V gene: TRBV4-2; J gene: TRBJ1-4; CDR3 protein: CASSQDPGGISTNEKLFF
clone size: .; D gene: .; V gene: TRBV4-1; J gene: TRBJ1-1; CDR3 protein: CASSHDRGTEAFF
clone size: once; D gene: TRBD1; V gene: TRBV6-1; J gene: TRBJ1-1; CDR3 protein: CTSADRARHTEAFF
clone size: many; D gene: .; V gene: TRBV7-9; J gene: TRBJ2-1; CDR3 protein: CASSFQSVTYNEQFF
clone size: .; D gene: TRBD1; V gene: TRBV4-3; J gene: TRBJ2-6; CDR3 protein: CASSPERTGPQGANVLTF
clone size: few; D gene: TRBD2; V gene: TRBV5-1; J gene: TRBJ2-1; CDR3 protein: CASSSASGGTSTYNEQFF
clone size: .; D gene: TRBD2; V gene: TRBV15; J gene: TRBJ2-1; CDR3 protein: CATRFGGIYNEQFF
clone size: .; D gene: TRBD1; V gene: TRBV5-1; J gene: TRBJ2-5; CDR3 protein: CASSDRASQETQYF
clone size: few; D gene: .; V gene: TRBV7-6; J gene: TRBJ1-1; CDR3 protein: CASSLGRQTEAFF
clone size: .; D gene: .; V gene: TRBV6-5; J gene: TRBJ1-2; CDR3 protein: CASRLTGGSLYGYTF
clone size: few; D gene: TRBD2; V gene: TRBV5-1; J gene: TRBJ2-5; CDR3 protein: CASSKGTSGGQETQYF
clone size: once; D gene: TRBD1; V gene: TRBV6-2/TRBV6-3; J gene: TRBJ2-5; CDR3 protein: CASSYSTRDREETQYF
clone size: many; D gene: .; V gene: TRBV4-3; J gene: TRBJ2-1; CDR3 protein: CASSQDRHDEQFF
clone size: many; D gene: .; V gene: TRBV12-3/TRBV12-4; J gene: TRBJ1-6; CDR3 protein: CASSQGPRSSPLHF
clone size: many; D gene: TRBD2; V gene: TRBV10-3; J gene: TRBJ2-6; CDR3 protein: CAISGGLAKESSGANVLTF
clone size: .; D gene: TRBD1; V gene: TRBV5-1; J gene: TRBJ1-1; CDR3 protein: CASSLADRALLDTEAFF
clone size: .; D gene: .; V gene: TRBV29-1; J gene: TRBJ2-7; CDR3 protein: CSVEDPSRPTYEQYF
clone size: .; D gene: .; V gene: TRBV20-1; J gene: TRBJ1-5; CDR3 protein: CSVSGSNQPQHF
clone size: few; D gene: TRBD2; V gene: TRBV5-1; J gene: TRBJ2-7; CDR3 protein: CASSLAGGFTYEQYF
clone size: .; D gene: .; V gene: TRBV6-6; J gene: TRBJ2-7; CDR3 protein: CASSYTDRNEQYF
clone size: few; D gene: .; V gene: TRBV20-1; J gene: TRBJ2-3; CDR3 protein: CSARQATDTQYF
clone size: .; D gene: .; V gene: TRBV19; J gene: TRBJ1-6; CDR3 protein: CASSRGTYNSPLHF
clone size: few; D gene: .; V gene: TRBV3-1; J gene: TRBJ2-3; CDR3 protein: CASSQEAGGPAPDTQYF